This entry lists 20 T cell receptor beta chains sequenced from one sample in a study of Graves' ophthalmopathy and Graves' hyperthyroidism. Amplification of TCR beta CDR3 regions used RNA transcripts. HTBI primers primed a first-round RT-PCR, and a second-round multiplex PCR followed. A single record per CDR3 protein comes from TCRdb applying MiXCR to the multiplex PCR reads. The sample shows more than 300,000 distinct CDR3 sequences, roughly 15% of them seen only once. The sequenced sample consisted of peripheral blood. Receptors were obtained from an adult woman with stable Graves' hyperthyroidism.

This clonotype was seen ten or more times. V gene TRBV6-2 or TRBV6-3 combines with J gene TRBJ1-6; unclear D gene. V was clipped by 2 bases and J by 10 bases, with 12 bases between them. The germline V gene encodes CDR1 MNHEY and CDR2 SVGEGT. The CDR3 consists of 14 residues. Here the CDR3 DNA reads TGTGCCAGCAGTTACCCCACCGTTTTGTCACCCCTCCACTTT. Translation gives CASSYPTVLSPLHF.

CDR3 sequence reads: CSAPGMWGLTTEAFF. The CDR3, as DNA: TGCAGTGCCCCCGGCATGTGGGGTTTGACCACTGAAGCTTTCTTT. The rearrangement links TRBV20-1 to TRBJ1-1; the D is unclear. V was pared by 6 bases and J by 4 bases, with 21 bases between. This CDR3 has 15 amino acids. Germline CDR1 is DFQATT and CDR2 is SNEGSKA (reference sequence).

This clonotype came up many times. The V call is TRBV9, the J call TRBJ2-5; D perhaps matches TRBD2 (6 bases). V was shortened by 0 bases and J by 4 bases, with 16 bases between the two germline ends. This CDR3 region has 16 residues. Germline V gives CDR1 SGDLS, CDR2 YYNGEE. CDR3 amino acids: CASSVGLGGGRETQYF. Here the CDR3 DNA reads TGTGCCAGCAGCGTAGGTCTCGGGGGAGGAAGAGAGACCCAGTACTTC.

This clonotype has ten or more counts. This chain links TRBV7-2 with TRBJ2-2; TRBD2 aligns across 15 bases. Per germline, CDR1 SGHTA and CDR2 FQGNSA. The ends lost 2 bases at V and 5 bases at J; junction bases unmatched: 6. The CDR3 consists of 18 residues. The CDR3 loop is CASSLILGLAGGTGELFF. For the CDR3, the DNA is TGTGCCAGCAGCTTAATCCTGGGACTAGCGGGGGGTACCGGGGAGCTGTTTTTT. Supplemented by reference TRBV7-2 and TRBJ2-2, the full variable domain reads GAGVSQSPSNKVTEKGKDVELRCDPISGHTALYWYRQSLGQGLEFLIYFQGNSAPDKSGLPSDRFSAERTGGSVSTLTIQRTQQEDSAVYLCASSLILGLAGGTGELFFGEGSRLTVL.

This clonotype was recorded a few times. A much bigger clone sits one base away, suggesting this may be a read error. The chain links TRBV9 to TRBJ1-6; 8 bases agree with TRBD1. The CDR3 length is 14 residues. Germline V CDR1 and CDR2: SGDLS, YYNGEE. The CDR3 DNA is TGTGCCAGCAGCGCCAGGACAGGGCATTCACACCTCCACTTT. Protein product: CASSARTGHSHLHF.

The chain uses TRBV5-1 and TRBJ1-1; D gene uncertain. Trimming stripped 4 bases from V and 1 base from J, with 14 bases between. From germline, CDR1 is SGHRS and CDR2 YFSETQ. The CDR3 is made up of 15 amino acids. The CDR3 DNA is TGCGCCAGCAGCGAAATGCCGGGAGCGAACACTGAAGCTTTCTTT. Translating gives CASSEMPGANTEAFF.

This clonotype was seen at least ten times. This sequence joins TRBV28 and TRBJ2-7; D is undetermined. Trimming took 3 bases from V and 5 from J, leaving 14 bases between them. The CDR3 contains 14 residues. Germline values: CDR1 MDHEN, CDR2 SYDVKM. The CDR3 reads CASSFNWAPHEQYF. The CDR3 DNA reads TGTGCCAGCAGTTTTAACTGGGCACCTCACGAGCAGTACTTC.

This clonotype was counted a few times. The chain recombines TRBV28 with TRBJ2-3; the D is unclear. The CDR3 is 12 amino acids. Germline V CDR1 and CDR2: MDHEN, SYDVKM. Trimming removed 5 bases from V and 8 bases from J, with 11 bases in between. CDR3 in amino acids: CASSLLKGTQYF. Here the CDR3 DNA reads TGTGCCAGCAGTCTGCTCAAGGGTACGCAGTATTTT.

The genes are TRBV4-3 and TRBJ2-2, with D perhaps given as TRBD1 or TRBD2 (5 bases each). Germline values: CDR1 LGHNA, CDR2 YSLEER. CDR3 length: 17 amino acids. V was shortened by 0 bases and J by 4 bases, with 15 bases between the two germline ends. Written as DNA, the CDR3 is TGCGCCAGCAGCCAAGATGAGGGACCTTCGGGCACCGGGGAGCTGTTTTTT. Encoded protein: CASSQDEGPSGTGELFF.

There are many counts of this clonotype. This sequence joins TRBV6-5 and TRBJ2-7; D perhaps matches TRBD2 (5 bases). Per germline, CDR1 MNHEY and CDR2 SVGAGI. Trimming shortened V by 6 bases and J by 7 bases, and 13 bases separated the two germline ends. This CDR3 is built from 12 residues. The CDR3 sequence: CASRGTTIEQYF. CDR3 nucleotides: TGTGCCAGCAGAGGAACGACTATTGAGCAGTACTTC.

The chain employs TRBV3-1 and TRBJ2-5, with D unresolved. Germline CDR1 is LGHDT and CDR2 is YNNKEL (reference sequence). CDR3 size: 17 residues. The germline V and J ends were trimmed by 1 base and 3 bases, with 18 bases remaining between them. The DNA of the CDR3 is TGTGCCAGCAGCCAAGCTATGGTAGGGCTTGAGGAAGAGACCCAGTACTTC. Translating gives CASSQAMVGLEEETQYF.

By sample fraction, this clonotype is medium-sized (0.01 to 0.1%). The chain has TRBV6-2 or TRBV6-3 and TRBJ1-1; D not certain. V was cut by 6 bases and J by 9 bases, with 20 bases left in between. The CDR3 loop spans 14 amino acids. CDR1 is MNHEY, CDR2 SVGEGT, per germline. The DNA of the CDR3 is TGTGCCAGCAGATACACGGGCGAGGCGCTGAAAGCTTTCTTT. This translates into CASRYTGEALKAFF.

This clonotype was detected many times. V usage is TRBV10-1 and J usage is TRBJ2-2, with 8 bases lining up with TRBD2. The trim removed 2 bases at V and 1 base at J, leaving 3 bases unmatched. This CDR3 has 16 residues. The germline V gene encodes CDR1 WNHNN and CDR2 SYGVQD (reference sequence). The CDR3 DNA sequence: TGCGCCAGCAGTGAGCGAGCGGGAGTGAACACCGGGGAGCTGTTTTTT. It codes for CASSERAGVNTGELFF.

There are many counts of this clonotype. J is TRBJ1-2 and V is TRBV6-1, with D uncertain. This CDR3 is 16 amino acids long. Trimming pared 9 bases from V and 1 base from J, leaving 21 bases between. The germline gives CDR1 MNHNS, CDR2 SASEGT. This CDR3 is CASFPLRAANNYGYTF. Here the CDR3 DNA reads TGTGCCAGTTTTCCCCTAAGAGCGGCAAATAACTATGGCTACACCTTC.

In its sample, this clonotype was seen many times. A read error is possible here, since a much larger clone lies one base away. DNA of the CDR3: TGTGCCTGCAGTCCAAAGGGGGACGAGCAGTACTTC. Translating gives CACSPKGDEQYF. This chain joins TRBV12-3 or TRBV12-4 and TRBJ2-7; D is perhaps TRBD1 (6 bases). The CDR3 runs to 12 residues.

This clonotype has at least ten counts. V is TRBV7-2 and J is TRBJ1-3; D gene uncertain. This CDR3 is built from 16 residues. The V end was cut by 2 bases, the J end by 0 bases, with 11 bases between. Germline CDR1 SGHTA, CDR2 FQGNSA. DNA of the CDR3: TGTGCCAGCAGCTTATCCGGCGCCAGCTCTGGAAACACCATATATTTT. It is translated as CASSLSGASSGNTIYF.

There are a few counts of this clonotype. J is TRBJ2-7 and V is TRBV7-6, with 9 bases that match TRBD1. The V gene's germline CDR1 is SGHVS and CDR2 FNYEAQ. Trimming took 5 bases from V and 5 from J; bases not matched to a gene: 7. The CDR3 length is 14 residues. CDR3 coding DNA: TGTGCCAGCAGCCCCCGGGACAGGGCCCACGAGCAGTACTTC. It yields the protein CASSPRDRAHEQYF.

There are many counts of this clonotype. The chain recombines TRBV28 with TRBJ2-5, with 9 bases aligning to TRBD2. The CDR3 extends over 21 amino acids. J lost 2 bases, V lost 3 bases, and 22 bases had no gene match. Germline assignment: CDR1 MDHEN and CDR2 SYDVKM. Here the CDR3 DNA reads TGTGCCAGCAGTTTTTTGGGTATTTCGGGACTAGCCACTCTAGCACAAGAGACCCAGTACTTC. This translates into CASSFLGISGLATLAQETQYF. The full variable domain, its missing parts supplied by reference TRBV28 and TRBJ2-5, is DVKVTQSSRYLVKRTGEKVFLECVQDMDHENMFWYRQDPGLGLRLIYFSYDVKMKEKGDIPEGYSVSREKKERFSLILESASTNQTSMYLCASSFLGISGLATLAQETQYFGPGTRLLVL.

Many counts were recorded for this clonotype. The rearrangement uses TRBV11-2 and TRBJ2-5, with 9 bases fitting TRBD2. This CDR3 region has 15 residues. V was pared by 0 bases and J by 5 bases, with 4 bases of the junction left unmatched. Germline CDR1 and CDR2: SGHAT and FQNNGV. The CDR3 loop is CASSLDLGLAETQYF. CDR3 DNA: TGTGCCAGCAGCTTAGATCTCGGACTAGCGGAGACCCAGTACTTC.

Note on this clonotype: Possible read error: a much larger clone is one base away. This chain uses TRBV7-2 with TRBJ2-7; D gene ambiguous. The CDR3 totals 15 residues. Trimming stripped 1 base from V and 2 bases from J, with 12 bases between. Germline V CDR1 and CDR2: SGHTA, FQGNSA. Written as DNA, the CDR3 is TGTGCCAGCAGCTTAGGGCTAGGAAAAACCTACGAGCAGTACGTC. Translated: CASSLGLGKTYEQYV.